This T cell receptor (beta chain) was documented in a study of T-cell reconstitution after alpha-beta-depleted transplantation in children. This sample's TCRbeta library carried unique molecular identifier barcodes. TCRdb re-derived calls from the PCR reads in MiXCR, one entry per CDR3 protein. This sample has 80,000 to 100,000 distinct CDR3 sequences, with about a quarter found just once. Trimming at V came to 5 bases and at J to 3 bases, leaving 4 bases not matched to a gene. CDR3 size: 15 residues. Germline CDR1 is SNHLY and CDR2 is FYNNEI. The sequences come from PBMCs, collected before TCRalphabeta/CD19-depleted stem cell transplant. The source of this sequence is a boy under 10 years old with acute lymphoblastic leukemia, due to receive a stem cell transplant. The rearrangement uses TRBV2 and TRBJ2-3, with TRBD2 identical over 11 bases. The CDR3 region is CASSSTSGRTDTQYF. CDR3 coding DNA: TGTGCCAGCAGTTCTACTAGCGGGAGAACAGATACGCAGTATTTT.